Sequencing of this T cell receptor beta chain was carried out in a study of control samples from healthy donors and cancer patients. The V gene lost 5 bases and the J gene lost 3 bases, with 21 bases spanning the gap. CDR1 and CDR2 (germline): MNHNY, SVGAGI (reference sequence). This CDR3 is 17 amino acids long. Data came from immunoSEQ multiplex PCR; TCRdb stores just in-frame clones and leaves some out. The sample lists about 68,000 clones, 75% to 85% seen once, with approximately 15% in the top ten. This clonotype was obtained from a man in his 60s in good health. V is TRBV6-6 and J is TRBJ2-3; tentatively, D is TRBD1 or TRBD2 (6 bases each). The source material was blood. CDR3 nucleotide sequence: TGTGCCAGCAGTCAGAGAGGAGGGGGTGGCGGGACAGATACGCAGTATTTT. Amino acids: CASSQRGGGGGTDTQYF.